This entry lists 27 T cell receptor beta chains sequenced from one sample in a study of blood T cell repertoires in COVID-19. Profiling relied on immunoSEQ multiplex PCR, and the TCRdb table lists in-frame clones only, not all of them. The table includes tens of thousands of clones, approximately 90% detected once. Sample: peripheral blood. The receptors stem from a man aged 70-80 years with active or convalescent COVID-19.

The rearrangement joins TRBV6-2 or TRBV6-3 to TRBJ2-3, with 16 bases aligning to TRBD2. The trim removed 5 bases at V and 3 bases at J, leaving 2 bases unmatched. This CDR3 comprises 16 residues. The germline gives CDR1 MNHEY, CDR2 SVGEGT. The CDR3 DNA reads as TGTGCCAGCAGTGGGACTAGCGGGGGGGCAACAGATACGCAGTATTTT. This translates into CASSGTSGGATDTQYF.

A single count supports this clone. The chain links TRBV20-1 to TRBJ2-1, with D perhaps matching TRBD2 (5 bases). Germline loops: CDR1 DFQATT, CDR2 SNEGSKA (reference sequence). The CDR3 has 10 residues. The CDR3 here is CSQGGNEQFF. The CDR3 region has the DNA TGCAGCCAAGGAGGCAATGAGCAGTTCTTC.

The rearrangement joins TRBV7-2 to TRBJ2-5; 8 bases map to TRBD2. The CDR3 runs 14 residues. CDR1 and CDR2 (germline): SGHTA, FQGNSA. V gave up 6 bases and J gave up 5 bases; unmatched junction bases: 8. Here the CDR3 DNA reads TGTGCCAGCAGGTTCGGGGGGGCTGGGGAGACCCAGTACTTC. It encodes CASRFGGAGETQYF.

The chain recombines TRBV6-5 with TRBJ2-7, with D possibly matching TRBD2 (7 bases). Germline V gene data show CDR1 as MNHEY and CDR2 as SVGAGI. V was clipped by 2 bases and J by 3 bases, with 14 bases between them. The length of the CDR3 is 15 residues. This CDR3 reads CASSYGGAGYYEQYF. The CDR3 bases are TGTGCCAGCAGTTACGGGGGGGCCGGGTACTACGAGCAGTACTTC.

The chain combines TRBV7-2 with TRBJ1-3; D remains unclear. The V end lost 1 base, the J end lost 2 bases, and 12 bases lay between the germline ends. The CDR3 length is 16 residues. Looked up from germline, CDR1 is SGHTA and CDR2 is FQGNSA. The CDR3 DNA sequence: TGTGCCAGCAGCTTAGTTCCGGGAATCGCTGGAAACACCATATATTTT. This gives the protein CASSLVPGIAGNTIYF. Full variable domain (outside the CDR3, taken from reference TRBV7-2 and TRBJ1-3): GAGVSQSPSNKVTEKGKDVELRCDPISGHTALYWYRQSLGQGLEFLIYFQGNSAPDKSGLPSDRFSAERTGGSVSTLTIQRTQQEDSAVYLCASSLVPGIAGNTIYFGEGSWLTVV.

The chain uses TRBV18 and TRBJ1-1; D is possibly TRBD1 (6 bases). This CDR3 is 16 amino acids long. The V and J ends lost 2 bases and 4 bases respectively, with 17 bases between them. Germline CDR1 KGHSH, CDR2 LQKENI. In nucleotides, the CDR3 is TGTGCCAGCTCACCAGGGCAGGGGCCGGCGGGCACTGAAGCTTTCTTT. It specifies CASSPGQGPAGTEAFF. Drawing the rest from reference TRBV18 and TRBJ1-1, the complete variable domain is NAGVMQNPRHLVRRRGQEARLRCSPMKGHSHVYWYRQLPEEGLKFMVYLQKENIIDESGMPKERFSAEFPKEGPSILRIQQVVRGDSAAYFCASSPGQGPAGTEAFFGQGTRLTVV.

This clone is a singleton in its sample. This sequence joins TRBV7-2 and TRBJ1-2; 8 bases align to TRBD1. Germline V gives CDR1 SGHTA, CDR2 FQGNSA. V was pared by 2 bases and J by 7 bases, with 9 bases of the junction left unmatched. There are 15 residues in the CDR3. The CDR3 is CASSLYRGMERGYTF. The DNA for the CDR3 is TGTGCCAGCAGCTTATACAGGGGGATGGAACGTGGCTACACCTTC.

This sequence joins TRBV7-8 and TRBJ2-1; 7 bases line up with TRBD1. Germline V gene data show CDR1 as SGHVS and CDR2 as FQNEAQ. The CDR3 is 15 amino acids. The ends lost 3 bases at V and 7 bases at J; junction bases unmatched: 9. The CDR3 sequence: CASSFDRVGWNEQFF. CDR3 nucleotide sequence: TGTGCCAGCAGCTTCGACAGGGTTGGGTGGAATGAGCAGTTCTTC.

V is TRBV5-1 and J is TRBJ1-1, with 7 bases identical to TRBD1. V was clipped by 5 bases and J by 7 bases; unmatched bases: 11. Germline CDR1 reads SGHRS; CDR2 reads YFSETQ. The length of the CDR3 is 14 residues. Here the CDR3 reads CASRQTGTAIEAFF. The CDR3 bases are TGCGCCAGCAGACAGACCGGGACAGCGATTGAAGCTTTCTTT.

This chain uses TRBV6-2 or TRBV6-3 with TRBJ1-1, with TRBD1 matching 7 bases. The CDR3 length is 14 residues. J was trimmed by 4 bases and V by 5 bases; bases with no gene match: 7. Germline V gene data show CDR1 as MNHEY and CDR2 as SVGEGT. For the CDR3, the DNA is TGTGCCAGCAGTCTTCAGGGGGGCTCCACTGAAGCTTTCTTT. Translating it yields CASSLQGGSTEAFF.

This sequence joins TRBV2 and TRBJ2-5, with D possibly being TRBD1 (5 bases). With 4 bases removed from V and 0 bases from J, the gap between germline ends came to 12 bases. Germline loops: CDR1 SNHLY, CDR2 FYNNEI. The CDR3 contains 15 residues. The CDR3 DNA follows: TGTGCCAGCAGTGGCCAAGGGGCCTACCAAGAGACCCAGTACTTC. It is translated as CASSGQGAYQETQYF.

This chain uses TRBV11-1 with TRBJ2-7, with D possibly being TRBD1 (5 bases). In germline, CDR1 is SGHAT, CDR2 FQDESV (reference sequence). The CDR3 loop spans 16 amino acids. V was trimmed by 1 base and J by 0 bases, leaving 13 bases between them. CDR3: CASSLGTITDSYEQYF. The DNA for the CDR3 is TGTGCCAGCAGCTTAGGGACAATTACCGACTCCTACGAGCAGTACTTC.

The V call is TRBV18, the J call TRBJ2-3, with no clear D. Germline CDR1 and CDR2: KGHSH and LQKENI. The CDR3 runs to 14 residues. Between the trimmed V and J ends, which lost 2 bases and 1 base, there was a span of 7 bases. The CDR3 nucleotides are TGTGCCAGCTCACCATGGCGGCGCACAGATACGCAGTATTTT. Its translation: CASSPWRRTDTQYF.

The gene calls are TRBV7-2 and TRBJ2-3; D is perhaps TRBD2 (7 bases). CDR1 SGHTA and CDR2 FQGNSA come from the germline V gene. The CDR3 spans 17 residues. V lost 7 bases to trimming and J lost 0 bases, with 20 bases between them. CDR3 DNA: TGTGCCAGCACTGGTGTAAGGGGGGGACCTAGCACAGATACGCAGTATTTT. Translating it yields CASTGVRGGPSTDTQYF.

V and J are TRBV18 and TRBJ2-7; tentative D call: TRBD1 (5 bases). With 1 base removed from V and 3 bases from J, the gap between germline ends came to 7 bases. The CDR3 has 13 residues. Per germline, CDR1 KGHSH and CDR2 LQKENI. CDR3 in amino acids: CASSPQGIYEQYF. The CDR3 DNA follows: TGTGCCAGCTCACCACAGGGGATCTACGAGCAGTACTTC.

The genes are TRBV2 and TRBJ1-3; TRBD1 might be the D (6 bases). The V gene lost 5 bases and the J gene lost 0 bases, with 11 bases spanning the gap. The germline V gene has CDR1 SNHLY and CDR2 FYNNEI. The CDR3 totals 15 residues. For the CDR3, the DNA is TGTGCCAGCAGTCGACAGGACCGCTCTGGAAACACCATATATTTT. It codes for CASSRQDRSGNTIYF.

The chain carries TRBV5-1 and TRBJ1-1; tentative D call: TRBD1 (5 bases). This CDR3 is 13 amino acids long. V was pared by 4 bases and J by 5 bases, with 12 bases between. The germline V gene encodes CDR1 SGHRS and CDR2 YFSETQ. The CDR3 protein is CASSQQENTEAFF. Written as DNA, the CDR3 is TGCGCCAGCAGCCAACAGGAAAATACTGAAGCTTTCTTT.

The chain employs TRBV5-1 and TRBJ2-1; 8 bases map to TRBD1. The ends lost 3 bases at V and 4 bases at J; junction bases unmatched: 9. The CDR3 is made up of 16 amino acids. Germline V gene sequence: CDR1 SGHRS, CDR2 YFSETQ. The CDR3 loop reads CASSSSGTGAYNEQFF. The DNA for the CDR3 is TGCGCCAGCAGCTCTTCCGGGACAGGAGCTTACAATGAGCAGTTCTTC. Together with reference TRBV5-1 and TRBJ2-1, the CDR3 gives the full variable domain: KAGVTQTPRYLIKTRGQQVTLSCSPISGHRSVSWYQQTPGQGLQFLFEYFSETQRNKGNFPGRFSGRQFSNSRSEMNVSTLELGDSALYLCASSSSGTGAYNEQFFGPGTRLTVL.

The sample holds a few counts of this clone. V gene TRBV3-1 (or the pseudogene TRBV3-2) combines with J gene TRBJ2-7, with D maybe TRBD2 (5 bases). Trimming shortened V by 4 bases and J by 6 bases, and 16 bases separated the two germline ends. This CDR3 spans 14 amino acids. Germline V gene lookup returns CDR1 LGHDT and CDR2 YNNKEL (reference sequence). CDR3 nucleotides: TGTGCCAGCAGCCGAGGGCAGATAGGAGCCGAGCAGTACTTC. Its translation: CASSRGQIGAEQYF.

V gene TRBV27 combines with J gene TRBJ1-6; 8 nucleotides align to TRBD1. There are 14 residues in the CDR3. V lost 6 bases to trimming and J lost 2 bases; unmatched junction nucleotides: 0. Germline CDR1 reads MNHEY; CDR2 reads SMNVEV (reference sequence). This CDR3 reads CASRDRAYNSPLHF. The CDR3 DNA follows: TGTGCCAGCAGGGACAGGGCCTATAATTCACCCCTCCACTTT.

The chain combines TRBV24-1 with TRBJ1-5, with 8 nucleotides matching TRBD1. This CDR3 has 15 amino acids. V gave up 3 bases and J gave up 7 bases; unmatched junction bases: 7. Germline V lookup: CDR1 KGHDR, CDR2 SFDVKD. The CDR3 region has the DNA TGTGCCACCAGTGATATACAGGGGGACGGGCAGCCCCAGCATTTT. Translating gives CATSDIQGDGQPQHF.

This clone occurred a few times. J is TRBJ2-3 and V is TRBV10-1; tentatively, D is TRBD1 (5 bases). V lost 3 bases and J 4 bases, leaving 5 bases between the germline ends. Germline V gene data show CDR1 as WNHNN and CDR2 as SYGVQD (reference sequence). This CDR3 has 12 residues. The CDR3 here is CASSDRADTQYF. In DNA form, the CDR3 reads TGCGCCAGCAGTGACAGGGCAGATACGCAGTATTTT.

This chain connects TRBV5-1 to TRBJ1-1; 7 nucleotides line up with TRBD1. Germline assignment: CDR1 SGHRS and CDR2 YFSETQ. This CDR3 is 12 amino acids long. Unmatched junction bases numbered 5, after V lost 4 bases and J lost 8 bases. CDR3 coding DNA: TGCGCCAGCAGCCCCGGGGACAGAGAAGCTTTCTTT. This sequence encodes CASSPGDREAFF.

This chain joins TRBV5-8 and TRBJ2-7, with TRBD1 matching over 10 bases. The germline CDR1 and CDR2 sequences are SGHTS and YDEGEE. V shed 3 bases, J shed 2 bases, and the junction held 5 bases outside the gene matches. The CDR3 extends over 15 amino acids. The CDR3 region has the DNA TGTGCCAGCAGCTCCGGGACAGGGGACACCTACGAGCAGTACTTC. This sequence encodes CASSSGTGDTYEQYF.

The V and J genes are TRBV5-5 and TRBJ2-3; TRBD1 aligns across 7 bases. The CDR3 extends over 14 amino acids. V lost 6 bases, J lost 2 bases, and 6 bases stayed unmatched. Per the germline V gene, CDR1 is SGHKS and CDR2 is YYEKEE (reference sequence). The CDR3 sequence is CASTQGVPTDTQYF. The DNA for the CDR3 is TGTGCCAGCACCCAGGGGGTCCCCACAGATACGCAGTATTTT.

The chain is built from TRBV5-4 and TRBJ2-1, with 13 positions matching TRBD2. The junction had 8 bases not matched to a gene; V was cut back by 9 bases and J by 8 bases. The length of the CDR3 is 14 residues. Per the germline V gene, CDR1 is SGHNT and CDR2 is YYREEE (reference sequence). CDR3 DNA: TGTGCCACCCAGACTAGCGGGGGGTTTGATGAGCAGTTCTTC. This translates into CATQTSGGFDEQFF.

The V and J genes are TRBV12-3 or TRBV12-4 and TRBJ2-3, with D hard to call. Between the trimmed V and J ends, which lost 3 bases and 4 bases, there was a span of 5 bases. This CDR3 is built from 12 residues. CDR3 loop: CASSFQADTQYF. The CDR3 DNA reads as TGTGCCAGCAGTTTTCAGGCAGATACGCAGTATTTT.